The 9 T cell receptor beta chains below were found in one sample sequenced in a study of yellow fever vaccine responses in identical twins. TCRdb independently ran MiXCR on the RT-PCR reads; one entry per CDR3 protein. The sample records approximately 1,200 distinct CDR3 sequences, roughly nine tenths being singletons. The material was T cells from blood (PBMCs), unsorted or a sorted subset (not recorded which), obtained before or after yellow fever vaccination (not recorded which). The source of these receptors is a female donor who received the yellow fever vaccine.

The chain employs TRBV12-3 or TRBV12-4 and TRBJ2-1, with 12 bases fitting TRBD2. The J segment lost 6 bases and the V segment lost 5 bases, leaving 8 bases of the junction unmatched. This CDR3 is 16 amino acids long. The CDR3 DNA sequence: TGTGCCAGCAGTCCTCCGGGACTAGCGGGCTCCAATGAGCAGTTCTTC. Protein product: CASSPPGLAGSNEQFF.

J is TRBJ1-2 and V is TRBV13; D ambiguous. This CDR3 region has 14 residues. Germline assignment: CDR1 PRHDT and CDR2 FYEKMQ (reference sequence). Trimming stripped 0 bases from V and 2 bases from J, with 7 bases between. For the CDR3, the DNA is TGTGCCAGCAGCTTAGGACAGCAAAACTATGGCTACACCTTC. Protein sequence: CASSLGQQNYGYTF.

The chain is built from TRBV28 and TRBJ2-7; 12 bases align to TRBD1. CDR1 is MDHEN and CDR2 is SYDVKM in the germline V gene. With 1 base clipped from V and 4 bases from J, the junction kept 8 bases outside the gene matches. CDR3 length equals 17 residues. The CDR3 protein is CASSLFGTGGRGYEQYF. The CDR3 DNA sequence: TGTGCCAGCAGTTTATTCGGGACAGGGGGCAGAGGTTACGAGCAGTACTTC.

This clonotype was found a few times. The chain has TRBV27 and TRBJ2-1; possibly TRBD1 for D (5 bases). In germline, CDR1 is MNHEY, CDR2 SMNVEV (reference sequence). The CDR3 has 13 amino acids. Trimming removed 3 bases at V and 7 bases at J, with 10 bases between. DNA for the CDR3: TGTGCCAGCAGTTTCCTAAAGGGGAATGAGCAGTTCTTC. Amino acids: CASSFLKGNEQFF.

The rearrangement links TRBV18 to TRBJ2-1; 9 bases line up with TRBD2. The length of the CDR3 is 16 residues. CDR1 KGHSH and CDR2 LQKENI come from the germline V gene. V lost 3 bases to trimming and J lost 3 bases; unmatched junction nucleotides: 6. The CDR3 here is CASSPPGLALYNEQFF. DNA for the CDR3: TGTGCCAGCTCACCTCCGGGACTAGCCCTCTACAATGAGCAGTTCTTC.

For the CDR3, the DNA is TGTGCCAGCAGTGAAGGGTTCGGGGCAGATGATGGCTACACCTTC. Its translation is CASSEGFGADDGYTF. The V and J genes are TRBV2 and TRBJ1-2; TRBD1 is a possible D gene (5 bases). This CDR3 has 15 residues. The ends were cut back, 1 base at V and 6 bases at J, with 15 bases in the middle. Germline V CDR1 and CDR2: SNHLY, FYNNEI.

The chain joins TRBV7-6 to TRBJ1-6; D uncertain. Germline values: CDR1 SGHVS, CDR2 FNYEAQ. V lost 1 base and J lost 9, with 7 bases in between. There are 13 residues in the CDR3. The CDR3 region is CASSLGLGSPLHF. CDR3 nucleotides: TGTGCCAGCAGCTTAGGATTAGGTTCACCCCTCCACTTT. Variable domain in full (rest from reference TRBV7-6 and TRBJ1-6): GAGVSQSPRYKVTKRGQDVALRCDPISGHVSLYWYRQALGQGPEFLTYFNYEAQQDKSGLPNDRFSAERPEGSISTLTIQRTEQRDSAMYRCASSLGLGSPLHFGNGTRLTVT.

The J gene is TRBJ1-1, the V gene TRBV6-5; 7 bases line up with TRBD1. V shed 2 bases and J 0 bases; nucleotides not matched to a gene: 3. The germline V gene encodes CDR1 MNHEY and CDR2 SVGAGI. The CDR3 is made up of 15 amino acids. The CDR3 loop is CASSYRGLVNTEAFF. CDR3 DNA: TGTGCCAGCAGTTACAGGGGGCTGGTGAACACTGAAGCTTTCTTT.

V gene TRBV4-1 combines with J gene TRBJ2-2; a possible D gene is TRBD1 (5 bases). V was shortened by 4 bases and J by 7 bases, with 10 bases between the two germline ends. The length of the CDR3 is 13 residues. Germline V gene sequence: CDR1 MGHRA, CDR2 YSYEKL. This CDR3 reads CASSLQGSGELFF. The CDR3, as DNA: TGCGCCAGCAGCCTCCAGGGAAGCGGGGAGCTGTTTTTT.